The rows below give T cell receptor beta chains drawn from one sample of a study of blood T cell repertoires in COVID-19. Produced via immunoSEQ multiplex PCR; TCRdb's table is partial and in-frame only. This repertoire shows roughly 65,000 clones, around nine tenths found once; its top ten account for roughly 1.2%. The sequencing input was peripheral blood. These receptors were collected from a man aged 60 to 69 with acute or convalescent COVID-19. CDR3s include the opening cysteine and the closing phenylalanine or tryptophan. Each record gives: D gene, clone size, J gene, CDR3 length, V gene, CDR3 DNA, CDR3 protein. D genes are given only for firm matches. Clone size appears in some rows only: once, few, many, or a class for an expanded clone.

>.|.|TRBJ1-2|13|TRBV18
TGTGCCAGCTCACCGGACAGTATCTATGGCTACACCTTC
CASSPDSIYGYTF
>.|once|TRBJ1-3|15|TRBV5-1
TGCGCCAGCAGCGGGGGACAACTCTCTGGAAACACCATATATTTT
CASSGGQLSGNTIYF
>TRBD1|few|TRBJ1-5|18|TRBV2
TGTGCCAGCAGTGAATCGCTCCCAACCGGGACAGGGGCTCAGCCCCAGCATTTT
CASSESLPTGTGAQPQHF
>.|.|TRBJ2-5|17|TRBV6-1
TGTGCCAGCAGTGAACAGGGCAAAGTGTTGAGGCCAGAGACCCAGTACTTC
CASSEQGKVLRPETQYF
>.|.|TRBJ2-2|19|TRBV27
TGTGCCAGCCGTCCACGGACAAATCGGCAGGGAATCAACACCGGGGAGCTGTTTTTT
CASRPRTNRQGINTGELFF
>.|.|TRBJ1-1|14|TRBV11-2
TGTGCCAGCAGCACCCTCGGGGGTAGAGGGGAAGCTTTCTTT
CASSTLGGRGEAFF
>TRBD1|.|TRBJ2-5|16|TRBV7-3
TGTGCCAGCAGCTTACGACCGAACAGGGGGCAAGAGACCCAGTACTTC
CASSLRPNRGQETQYF
>.|.|TRBJ1-4|14|TRBV6-6
TGTGCCAGCAGTTCCTCGGACGGGGAAGAAAAACTGTTTTTT
CASSSSDGEEKLFF
>.|.|TRBJ2-3|12|TRBV18
TGTGCCAGCTCACCTCAAGCTGAAACGCAGTATTTT
CASSPQAETQYF
>TRBD2|.|TRBJ2-1|14|TRBV5-1
TGCGCCAGCAGCTTGACGGCTAGCGGGGGACTGTGGTTCTTC
CASSLTASGGLWFF
>TRBD1|.|TRBJ1-6|16|TRBV19
TGTGCCAGTAGATCCCAGGGGGCTGCCTATAATTCACCCCTCCACTTT
CASRSQGAAYNSPLHF
>.|.|TRBJ1-2|12|TRBV13
TGTGCCAGCAGCTCGGGAGCATATGGCTACACCTTC
CASSSGAYGYTF
>.|.|TRBJ2-7|13|TRBV5-1
TGCGCCAGCAGCTTGGGTGGCGGGGTGGAGCAGTACTTC
CASSLGGGVEQYF
>.|.|TRBJ2-3|16|TRBV9
TGTGCCAGCAGCATGCACAATGGGGCCTACACAGATACGCAGTATTTT
CASSMHNGAYTDTQYF
>.|.|TRBJ1-5|12|TRBV19
TGTGCCAGTAGTTCAGGGAATCAGCCCCAGCATTTT
CASSSGNQPQHF
>.|.|TRBJ2-6|16|TRBV5-4
TGTGCCAGCAGCTATGGCGGGGGCGCTGGGGCCAACGTCCTGACTTTC
CASSYGGGAGANVLTF
>.|.|TRBJ1-1|13|TRBV6-5
TGTGCCAGCAGTTATTATTCGGGAACTGAAGCTTTCTTT
CASSYYSGTEAFF
>.|.|TRBJ1-5|16|TRBV24-1
TGTGCCATCAGTGATTCAGGGTCTTATAGCAATCAGCCCCAGCATTTT
CAISDSGSYSNQPQHF
>.|.|TRBJ1-1|16|TRBV18
TGTGCCAGCTCACGAATCTCACAGGGTGTGAACACTGAAGCTTTCTTT
CASSRISQGVNTEAFF
>TRBD1|few|TRBJ1-2|19|TRBV3-1/TRBV3-2
TGTGCCAGCAGCCAAGTATATCAACTCCTTCCGGGACAGGGTAGCGGCTACACCTTC
CASSQVYQLLPGQGSGYTF
>.|.|TRBJ1-1|14|TRBV4-2
TGTGCCAGCAGCCAGAGACAGTTGAACACTGAAGCTTTCTTT
CASSQRQLNTEAFF
>.|.|TRBJ1-6|14|TRBV2
TGTGCCAGCAGTGAAGGCAGGGTAAATTCACCCCTCCACTTT
CASSEGRVNSPLHF
>.|.|TRBJ2-7|13|TRBV12-3/TRBV12-4
TGTGCCAGCAGTTTTAGGGGCTCCTACGAGCAGTACTTC
CASSFRGSYEQYF
>.|.|TRBJ1-1|11|TRBV6-2/TRBV6-3
TGTGCCAGCAGTTGGGGCGTTGAAGCTTTCTTT
CASSWGVEAFF
>.|.|TRBJ2-3|17|TRBV21-1
TGTGCCAGCAGCAAAGCGTCTCGGGGTTGTAGCACAGATACGCAGTATTTT
CASSKASRGCSTDTQYF
>TRBD2|few|TRBJ2-1|17|TRBV4-1
TGCGCCAGCAGTGGCCCCCCGGCGGGGGGTGTGTACAATGAGCAGTTCTTC
CASSGPPAGGVYNEQFF
>.|.|TRBJ1-4|16|TRBV29-1
TGCAGCGTGCGGGAAAACGGCGCGTCAGGGCATGAAAAACTGTTTTTT
CSVRENGASGHEKLFF
>.|.|TRBJ1-5|14|TRBV4-2
TGTGCCAGCAGCCAACGGGAGAGCAATCAGCCCCAGCATTTT
CASSQRESNQPQHF
>.|.|TRBJ1-2|12|TRBV29-1
TGCAGCGTCGCCGGGACATTTTATGGCTACACCTTC
CSVAGTFYGYTF
>.|.|TRBJ2-3|12|TRBV18
TGTGCCAGCTCACCGGGGGGAGATACGCAGTATTTT
CASSPGGDTQYF
>TRBD1|.|TRBJ1-2|15|TRBV7-8
TGTGCAGGGACAGTCATCTCCGATCCTAACTATGGCTACACCTTC
CAGTVISDPNYGYTF
>TRBD2|.|TRBJ2-4|17|TRBV29-1
TGCAGCGTTTACGAAGCGGGGGCACGCGTAGCCAAAAACATTCAGTACTTC
CSVYEAGARVAKNIQYF
>.|.|TRBJ1-2|15|TRBV3-1/TRBV3-2
TGTGCCAGCAGCCAGGCGGGGGGGATAGGCTATGGCTACACCTTC
CASSQAGGIGYGYTF
>TRBD2|.|TRBJ2-1|16|TRBV5-1
TGCGCCAGCAGCTTTTCCGGGACTAGCGCCTACAATGAGCAGTTCTTC
CASSFSGTSAYNEQFF
>.|.|TRBJ2-1|16|TRBV7-9
TGTGCCAGCAGCGCGAACCGAAACCGGGACTACAATGAGCAGTTCTTC
CASSANRNRDYNEQFF
>.|once|TRBJ2-3|14|TRBV7-9
TGTGCCAGCAGCTTGCAACTAGGCACAGATACGCAGTATTTT
CASSLQLGTDTQYF
>.|.|TRBJ1-1|13|TRBV5-6
TGTGCCAGCAGCTTTCAGGTGAACACTGAAGCTTTCTTT
CASSFQVNTEAFF
>.|.|TRBJ1-3|17|TRBV5-1
TGCGCCAGCAGCTTGGGCCTCGCAGGCCGCACTGGAAACACCATATATTTT
CASSLGLAGRTGNTIYF
>.|.|TRBJ1-2|16|TRBV19
TGTGCCAGTAGCAACTTTCGAACAGAATCAAACTATGGCTACACCTTC
CASSNFRTESNYGYTF
>.|.|TRBJ1-2|13|TRBV5-4
TGTGCCAGCAGCTTGGACAGGCAAAATGGCTACACCTTC
CASSLDRQNGYTF
>.|.|TRBJ1-1|14|TRBV5-1
TGCGCCAGCAGCTTGGGGGAGGGGTTCACTGAAGCTTTCTTT
CASSLGEGFTEAFF
>.|.|TRBJ2-2|15|TRBV5-1
TGCGCCAGCAGCTTGGGAGGGGGCCTAGCGCGGGAGCTGTTTTTT
CASSLGGGLARELFF
>TRBD1|once|TRBJ1-2|16|TRBV4-1
TGCGCCAGCAGCCAAGACGACAGGGGTTTTAACTATGGCTACACCTTC
CASSQDDRGFNYGYTF
>.|few|TRBJ1-6|12|TRBV5-1
TGCGCCAGCAGCCCGGAGGGATCACCCCTCCACTTT
CASSPEGSPLHF
>.|.|TRBJ1-6|15|TRBV6-5
TGTGCCAGCAGTCGACAGCCCTACAATAATTCACCCCTCCACTTT
CASSRQPYNNSPLHF
>TRBD1|.|TRBJ2-1|14|TRBV2
TGTGCCAGCATGGGGACAGGGTCGGGCGATGAGCAGTTCTTC
CASMGTGSGDEQFF
>TRBD1|once|TRBJ2-5|16|TRBV5-1
TGCGCCAGCAGCTTGGGCGGGACAGGGCTGCAAGAGACCCAGTACTTC
CASSLGGTGLQETQYF
>.|once|TRBJ2-5|14|TRBV24-1
TGTGCCACCAGTACCCGGGGAGCAGAAGAGACCCAGTACTTC
CATSTRGAEETQYF
>TRBD1|.|TRBJ1-2|13|TRBV28
TGTGCCGGACAGGGTGTCGGTCTCTATGGCTACACCTTC
CAGQGVGLYGYTF
>.|.|TRBJ1-1|13|TRBV10-3
TGTGCCATCACTTCCGACATTCGCACTGAAGCTTTCTTT
CAITSDIRTEAFF
>.|.|TRBJ1-6|12|TRBV6-5
TGTGCCAGCAGCCTAGGACTCTCACCCCTCCACTTT
CASSLGLSPLHF
>TRBD1|few|TRBJ1-5|14|TRBV19
TGTGCCAGTTCCCGGGACAGGACCAATCAGCCCCAGCATTTT
CASSRDRTNQPQHF
>.|.|TRBJ1-3|13|TRBV30
TGTGCCTGGAGTACAGGGAATGGAAACACCATATATTTT
CAWSTGNGNTIYF
>TRBD1|.|TRBJ1-1|14|TRBV7-2
TGTGCCAGCAGCCAACAGGGGGGCGTCCCTGAAGCTTTCTTT
CASSQQGGVPEAFF
>TRBD1|.|TRBJ1-2|15|TRBV9
TGTGCCAGCAGCCCCGGGACAGGGGGTCTCTATGGCTACACCTTC
CASSPGTGGLYGYTF
>.|.|TRBJ1-6|12|TRBV11-2
TGTGCCAGCAGCCCTTATAATTCACCCCTCCACTTT
CASSPYNSPLHF
>TRBD2|.|TRBJ2-1|19|TRBV4-2
TGTGCCAGCAGCCGTCGACTAGCGGGGGGGCTTCACCCAGGGCCCGAGCAGTTCTTC
CASSRRLAGGLHPGPEQFF